This TCR beta chain was obtained from a study of blood T cell repertoires in COVID-19. Looking at the study overall: The United States, Italy and Spain provided the acute and convalescent COVID-19 samples. PBMCs, B-cell-depleted T cells, or T cells provided the cDNA or gDNA that made up the material.

Trimming took off 3 bases at V and 6 bases at J, with 9 bases between the two ends. The germline V gene encodes CDR1 SGDLS and CDR2 YYNGEE. The CDR3 is 12 amino acids. In the source study's methods: Amplification from reference gene primers served as the basis for estimated nucleated cell counts. The assay was immunoSEQ multiplex PCR, and TCRdb's table has in-frame clones only and misses some. That table furnishes V, J and clone size, whereas the DNA furnished D and trimming. Here the sample spans roughly 200,000 clones, roughly 80% being singletons. In this sample, this clone turned up a few times. This TCR was recovered from a human donor in a cohort sampled during active COVID-19. The V and J genes are TRBV9 and TRBJ1-2; weak D call: TRBD1 (5 bases). The source material was peripheral blood. Here the CDR3 reads CASSAGDHGYTF. The CDR3 nucleotides read TGTGCCAGCAGCGCGGGGGACCATGGCTACACCTTC.